Listed below are T cell receptor beta chains from one sample, sequenced in a study of blood T cell repertoires in COVID-19. Profiling relied on immunoSEQ multiplex PCR, and the TCRdb table lists in-frame clones only, not all of them. In the table there are about 85,000 clones, approximately 79% of which are singletons. The sequenced sample consisted of peripheral blood. These TCRs come from a man in his 70s with acute or convalescent COVID-19. Each CDR3 is given with its conserved first and last residue. A D gene is named only where the DNA matches it firmly. Where a row states a size, it is once, few, many or the class of an expanded clone; other rows omit it.

d_gene,abundance,v_gene,j_gene,CDR3nt,CDR3aa
TRBD2,-,TRBV27,TRBJ2-1,TGTGCCAGCAGTCTACTTGGCGGGGGGGTCAATGAGCAGTTCTTC,CASSLLGGGVNEQFF
-,-,TRBV5-1,TRBJ2-2,TGCGCCAGCAGCTTGTCAGGGCCGGGGGTGGCCGGGGAGCTGTTTTTT,CASSLSGPGVAGELFF
-,-,TRBV7-2,TRBJ1-2,TGTGCCAGCAGCCCCCGGACAACGACGGTATGGGGCTACACCTTC,CASSPRTTTVWGYTF
TRBD2,few,TRBV19,TRBJ2-1,TGTGCCAGTAGCCGGACTAGCGGGGGGGCTTTGGAGCAGTTCTTC,CASSRTSGGALEQFF
TRBD1,-,TRBV5-4,TRBJ2-1,TGTGCCAGCAGCTCGGGACAGGAGAGCTACAATGAGCAGTTCTTC,CASSSGQESYNEQFF
-,-,TRBV9,TRBJ2-1,TGTGCCAGCTCTAGGTCGCGGACTGGGGAGCAGTTCTTC,CASSRSRTGEQFF
TRBD2,few,TRBV19,TRBJ2-3,TGTGCCAGTAGTCTTCGGACTAGCGGGGGGCCAGGGGCAGATACGCAGTATTTT,CASSLRTSGGPGADTQYF
-,-,TRBV18,TRBJ2-5,TGTGCCAGCTCACCACGCACTCAACAAGAGACCCAGTACTTC,CASSPRTQQETQYF
-,-,TRBV6-2/TRBV6-3,TRBJ1-2,TGTGCCAGCAGCGAACGTGGGACCGGGAGCGGTGGCTACACCTTC,CASSERGTGSGGYTF
-,once,TRBV11-2,TRBJ2-3,TGTGCCAGCAGGTGGGCAGGGGACACAGATACGCAGTATTTT,CASRWAGDTDTQYF
TRBD1,-,TRBV10-1,TRBJ2-7,TGCGCCAGCAGCCGGGACAGGGTCTCCTACGAGCAGTACTTC,CASSRDRVSYEQYF
TRBD2,-,TRBV5-4,TRBJ2-7,TGTGCCAGCAGCTTGGGAGGAGGACTAGCGGGGTACTTC,CASSLGGGLAGYF
-,-,TRBV7-3,TRBJ2-2,TGTGCCAGCAGCTTAAGGGCGGGGCCGACCGGGGAGCTGTTTTTT,CASSLRAGPTGELFF
-,-,TRBV28,TRBJ1-3,TGTGCCAGCAGTCTTACAGGCCTGGGGGGAAACACCATATATTTT,CASSLTGLGGNTIYF
TRBD2,-,TRBV7-3,TRBJ2-7,TGTGCCAGCAGCTTCGGGGGGTCCTACGAGCAGTACTTC,CASSFGGSYEQYF
-,once,TRBV6-5,TRBJ2-3,TGTGCCAGCAGTTACTCGGGCCAAAACCGAGATACGCAGTATTTT,CASSYSGQNRDTQYF
-,-,TRBV5-6,TRBJ2-5,TGTGCCAGCAGCTTGTTTTCAGACCAAGAGACCCAGTACTTC,CASSLFSDQETQYF
-,-,TRBV19,TRBJ1-5,TGTGCCAGTAGTGTCGAACGACTAAATCAGCCCCAGCATTTT,CASSVERLNQPQHF
-,-,TRBV2,TRBJ1-2,TGTGCCAGCATTACTGGCGGGACGCCGAACTATGGCTACACCTTC,CASITGGTPNYGYTF
TRBD1,-,TRBV29-1,TRBJ2-4,TGCAGCCCCGACAGGGAAAACATTCAGTACTTC,CSPDRENIQYF
TRBD2,-,TRBV7-7,TRBJ2-1,TGTGCCAGCAGCTCAGGCGGGGGATCGCAGTTCTTC,CASSSGGGSQFF
TRBD2,few,TRBV6-5,TRBJ2-7,TGTGCCGTTGGGGCGGGGGATTTGCTCAACGAGCAGTACTTC,CAVGAGDLLNEQYF
-,-,TRBV20-1,TRBJ1-6,TGCAGCCCTCAAAGGGGATTACCCCTCCACTTT,CSPQRGLPLHF
-,once,TRBV25-1,TRBJ2-5,TGTGCCAGCAGTGAATGGGCCCAAGAGACCCAGTACTTC,CASSEWAQETQYF
-,-,TRBV2,TRBJ1-2,TGTGCCAGCAGTGATCAGGGTTCGCGACGTGGCTACACCTTC,CASSDQGSRRGYTF
TRBD1,-,TRBV25-1,TRBJ2-1,TGTGCCAGCAGTGAGGACAGGGCTTACCACAATGAGCAGTTCTTC,CASSEDRAYHNEQFF